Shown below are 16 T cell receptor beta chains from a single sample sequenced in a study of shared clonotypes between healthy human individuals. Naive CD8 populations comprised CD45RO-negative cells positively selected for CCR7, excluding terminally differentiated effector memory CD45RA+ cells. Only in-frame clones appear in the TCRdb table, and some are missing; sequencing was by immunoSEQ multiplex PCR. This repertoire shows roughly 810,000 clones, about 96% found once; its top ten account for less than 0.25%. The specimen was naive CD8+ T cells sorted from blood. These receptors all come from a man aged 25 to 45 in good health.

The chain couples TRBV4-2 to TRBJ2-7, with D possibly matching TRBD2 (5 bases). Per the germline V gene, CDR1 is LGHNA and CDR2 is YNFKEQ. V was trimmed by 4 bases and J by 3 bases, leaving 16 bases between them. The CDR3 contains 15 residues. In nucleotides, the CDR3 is TGTGCCAGCAGCCCATTGGAGCTCGAGGGCTACGAGCAGTACTTC. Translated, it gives CASSPLELEGYEQYF.

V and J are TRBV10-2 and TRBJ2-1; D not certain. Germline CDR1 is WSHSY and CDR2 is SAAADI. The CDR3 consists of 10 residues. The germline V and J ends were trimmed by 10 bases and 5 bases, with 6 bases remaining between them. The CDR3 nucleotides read TGCGCCACCGGTGACAATGAGCAGTTCTTC. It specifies CATGDNEQFF.

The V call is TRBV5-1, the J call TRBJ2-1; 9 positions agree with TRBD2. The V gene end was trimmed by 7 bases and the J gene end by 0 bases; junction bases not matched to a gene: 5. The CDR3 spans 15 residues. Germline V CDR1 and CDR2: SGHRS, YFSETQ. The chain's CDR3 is CASSGGRASYNEQFF. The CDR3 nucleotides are TGCGCCAGCTCCGGCGGGAGGGCCTCCTACAATGAGCAGTTCTTC.

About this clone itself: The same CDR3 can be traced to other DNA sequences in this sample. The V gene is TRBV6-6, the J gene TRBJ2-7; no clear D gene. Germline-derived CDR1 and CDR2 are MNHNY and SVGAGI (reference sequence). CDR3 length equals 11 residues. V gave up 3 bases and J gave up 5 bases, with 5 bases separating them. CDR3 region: CASSYGDEQYF. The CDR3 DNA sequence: TGTGCCAGCAGTTATGGGGACGAGCAGTACTTC.

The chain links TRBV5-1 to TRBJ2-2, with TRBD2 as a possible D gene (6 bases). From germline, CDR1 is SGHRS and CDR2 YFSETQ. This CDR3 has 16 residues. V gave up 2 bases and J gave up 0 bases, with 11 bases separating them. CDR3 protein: CASSFQAGANTGELFF. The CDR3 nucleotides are TGCGCCAGCAGCTTCCAAGCGGGCGCGAACACCGGGGAGCTGTTTTTT.

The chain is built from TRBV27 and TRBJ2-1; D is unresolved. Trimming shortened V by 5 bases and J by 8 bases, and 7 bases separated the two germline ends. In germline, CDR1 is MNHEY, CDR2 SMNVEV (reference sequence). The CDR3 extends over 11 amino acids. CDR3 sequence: CASSTYDEQFF. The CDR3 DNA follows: TGTGCCAGCAGTACGTACGATGAGCAGTTCTTC.

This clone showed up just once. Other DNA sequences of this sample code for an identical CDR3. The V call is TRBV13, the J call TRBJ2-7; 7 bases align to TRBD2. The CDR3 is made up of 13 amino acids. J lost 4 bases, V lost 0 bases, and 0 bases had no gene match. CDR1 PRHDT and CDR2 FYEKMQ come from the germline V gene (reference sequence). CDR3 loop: CASSLGAGYEQYF. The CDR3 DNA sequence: TGTGCCAGCAGCTTAGGAGCGGGATACGAGCAGTACTTC.

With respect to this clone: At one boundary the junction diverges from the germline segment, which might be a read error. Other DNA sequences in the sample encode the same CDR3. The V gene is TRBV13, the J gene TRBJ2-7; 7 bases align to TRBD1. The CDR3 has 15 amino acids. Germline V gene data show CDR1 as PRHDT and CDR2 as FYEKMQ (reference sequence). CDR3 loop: CASSDTDRNSYEQYF. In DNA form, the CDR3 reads TGTGCTAGCAGCGATACGGACAGGAACTCCTACGAGCAGTACTTC. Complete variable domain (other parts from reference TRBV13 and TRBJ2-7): AAGVIQSPRHLIKEKRETATLKCYPIPRHDTVYWYQQGPGQDPQFLISFYEKMQSDKGSIPDRFSAQQFSDYHSELNMSSLELGDSALYFCASSDTDRNSYEQYFGPGTRLTVT.

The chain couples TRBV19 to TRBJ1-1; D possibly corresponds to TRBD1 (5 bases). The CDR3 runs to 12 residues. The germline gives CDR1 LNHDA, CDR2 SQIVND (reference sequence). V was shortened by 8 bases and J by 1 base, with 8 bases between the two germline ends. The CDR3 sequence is CASLTANTEAFF. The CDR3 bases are TGTGCCAGTCTGACAGCGAACACTGAAGCTTTCTTT. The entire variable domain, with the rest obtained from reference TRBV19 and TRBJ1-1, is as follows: DGGITQSPKYLFRKEGQNVTLSCEQNLNHDAMYWYRQDPGQGLRLIYYSQIVNDFQKGDIAEGYSVSREKKESFPLTVTSAQKNPTAFYLCASLTANTEAFFGQGTRLTVV.

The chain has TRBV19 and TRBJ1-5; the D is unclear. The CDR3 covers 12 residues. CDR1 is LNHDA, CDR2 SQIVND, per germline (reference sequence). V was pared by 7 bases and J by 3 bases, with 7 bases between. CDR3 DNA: TGTGCCAGTACCGGGTACAATCAGCCCCAGCATTTT. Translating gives CASTGYNQPQHF.

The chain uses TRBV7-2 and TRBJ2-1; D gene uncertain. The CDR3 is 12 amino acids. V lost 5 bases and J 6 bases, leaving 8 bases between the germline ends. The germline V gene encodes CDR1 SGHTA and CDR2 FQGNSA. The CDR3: CASSVPFNEQFF. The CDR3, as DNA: TGTGCCAGCAGCGTCCCGTTCAATGAGCAGTTCTTC.

This CDR3 is CASSPPTGMAEQYF. In DNA, the CDR3 is TGTGCCAGCAGCCCACCTACAGGGATGGCCGAGCAGTACTTC. V gene TRBV6-5 combines with J gene TRBJ2-7; possible D gene TRBD1, 6 bases. V was pared by 6 bases and J by 6 bases, with 18 bases between. The CDR3 consists of 14 residues. Germline CDR1 and CDR2: MNHEY and SVGAGI.

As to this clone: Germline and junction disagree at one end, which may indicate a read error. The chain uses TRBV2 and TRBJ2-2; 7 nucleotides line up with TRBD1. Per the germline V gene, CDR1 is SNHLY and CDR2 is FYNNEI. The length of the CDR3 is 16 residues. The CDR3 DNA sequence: TGTGCCAGCAGGGAAGGACAGGCCTCGAACACCGGGGAGCTGTTTTTT. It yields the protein CASREGQASNTGELFF.

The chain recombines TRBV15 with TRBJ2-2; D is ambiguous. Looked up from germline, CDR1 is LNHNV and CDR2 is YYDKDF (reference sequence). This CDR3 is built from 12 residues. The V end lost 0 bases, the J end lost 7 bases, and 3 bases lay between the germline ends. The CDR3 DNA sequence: TGTGCCACCAGCAGAGATCACGGGGAGCTGTTTTTT. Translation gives CATSRDHGELFF. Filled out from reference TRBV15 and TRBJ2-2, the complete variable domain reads DAMVIQNPRYQVTQFGKPVTLSCSQTLNHNVMYWYQQKSSQAPKLLFHYYDKDFNNEADTPDNFQSRRPNTSFCFLDIRSPGLGDTAMYLCATSRDHGELFFGEGSRLTVL.

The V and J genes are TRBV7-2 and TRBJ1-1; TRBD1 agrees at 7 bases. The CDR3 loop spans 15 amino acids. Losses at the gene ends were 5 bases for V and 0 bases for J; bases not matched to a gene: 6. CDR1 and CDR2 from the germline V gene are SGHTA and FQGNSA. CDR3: CASSPVGGMNTEAFF. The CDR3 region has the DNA TGTGCCAGCAGCCCGGTAGGGGGCATGAACACTGAAGCTTTCTTT. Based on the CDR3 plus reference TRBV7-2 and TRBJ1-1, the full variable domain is GAGVSQSPSNKVTEKGKDVELRCDPISGHTALYWYRQSLGQGLEFLIYFQGNSAPDKSGLPSDRFSAERTGGSVSTLTIQRTQQEDSAVYLCASSPVGGMNTEAFFGQGTRLTVV.

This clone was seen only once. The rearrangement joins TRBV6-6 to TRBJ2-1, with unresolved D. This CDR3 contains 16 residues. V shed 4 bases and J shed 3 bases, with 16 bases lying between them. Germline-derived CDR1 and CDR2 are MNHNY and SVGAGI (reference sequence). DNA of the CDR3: TGTGCCAGCAGTTTCCTAATCCCGAACCTCTACAATGAGCAGTTCTTC. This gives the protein CASSFLIPNLYNEQFF.